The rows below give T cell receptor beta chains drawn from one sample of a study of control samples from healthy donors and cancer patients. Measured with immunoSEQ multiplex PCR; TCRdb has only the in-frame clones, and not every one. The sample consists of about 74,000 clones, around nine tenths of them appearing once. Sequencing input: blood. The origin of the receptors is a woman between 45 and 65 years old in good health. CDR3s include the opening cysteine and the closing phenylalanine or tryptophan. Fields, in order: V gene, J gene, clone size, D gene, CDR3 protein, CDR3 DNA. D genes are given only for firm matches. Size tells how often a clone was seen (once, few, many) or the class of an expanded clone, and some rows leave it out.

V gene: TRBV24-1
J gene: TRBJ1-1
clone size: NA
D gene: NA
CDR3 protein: CATERDGKAFF
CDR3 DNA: TGTGCCACCGAAAGGGATGGCAAGGCTTTCTTT

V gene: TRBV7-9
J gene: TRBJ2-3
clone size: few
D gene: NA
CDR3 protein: CASSFQEFTDTQYF
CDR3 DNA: TGTGCCAGCAGCTTCCAGGAGTTCACAGATACGCAGTATTTT

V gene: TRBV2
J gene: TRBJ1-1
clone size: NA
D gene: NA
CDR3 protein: CARTGGAVGAFF
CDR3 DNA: TGTGCCAGGACCGGGGGGGCTGTTGGAGCTTTCTTT

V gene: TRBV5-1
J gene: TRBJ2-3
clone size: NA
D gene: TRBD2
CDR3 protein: CASSLGPAGGTQYF
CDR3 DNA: TGCGCCAGCAGTTTAGGCCCGGCGGGGGGGACGCAGTATTTT

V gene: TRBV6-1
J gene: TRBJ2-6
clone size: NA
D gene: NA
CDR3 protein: CASSERDSGANVLTF
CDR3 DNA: TGTGCCAGCAGTGAAAGGGACTCTGGGGCCAACGTCCTGACTTTC

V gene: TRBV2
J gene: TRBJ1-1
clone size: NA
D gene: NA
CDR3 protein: CASSVGPQNTEAFF
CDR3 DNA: TGTGCCAGCAGTGTAGGCCCCCAGAACACTGAAGCTTTCTTT

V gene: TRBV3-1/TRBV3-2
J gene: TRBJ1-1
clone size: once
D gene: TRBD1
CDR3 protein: CASSQLLGQGREAFF
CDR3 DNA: TGTGCCAGCAGCCAACTCCTAGGACAGGGAAGGGAAGCTTTCTTT

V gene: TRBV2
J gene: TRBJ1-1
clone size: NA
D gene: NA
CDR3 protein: CASRGFGDRAFF
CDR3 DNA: TGTGCCAGTAGGGGGTTTGGGGACCGAGCTTTCTTT

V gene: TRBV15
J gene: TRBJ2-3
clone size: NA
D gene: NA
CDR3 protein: CATRDDGTPGTDTQYF
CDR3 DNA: TGTGCCACCAGAGATGACGGGACTCCAGGCACAGATACGCAGTATTTT

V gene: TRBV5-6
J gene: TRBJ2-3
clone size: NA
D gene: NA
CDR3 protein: CASSHGKPADTQYF
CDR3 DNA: TGTGCCAGCAGCCACGGTAAGCCGGCCGATACGCAGTATTTT